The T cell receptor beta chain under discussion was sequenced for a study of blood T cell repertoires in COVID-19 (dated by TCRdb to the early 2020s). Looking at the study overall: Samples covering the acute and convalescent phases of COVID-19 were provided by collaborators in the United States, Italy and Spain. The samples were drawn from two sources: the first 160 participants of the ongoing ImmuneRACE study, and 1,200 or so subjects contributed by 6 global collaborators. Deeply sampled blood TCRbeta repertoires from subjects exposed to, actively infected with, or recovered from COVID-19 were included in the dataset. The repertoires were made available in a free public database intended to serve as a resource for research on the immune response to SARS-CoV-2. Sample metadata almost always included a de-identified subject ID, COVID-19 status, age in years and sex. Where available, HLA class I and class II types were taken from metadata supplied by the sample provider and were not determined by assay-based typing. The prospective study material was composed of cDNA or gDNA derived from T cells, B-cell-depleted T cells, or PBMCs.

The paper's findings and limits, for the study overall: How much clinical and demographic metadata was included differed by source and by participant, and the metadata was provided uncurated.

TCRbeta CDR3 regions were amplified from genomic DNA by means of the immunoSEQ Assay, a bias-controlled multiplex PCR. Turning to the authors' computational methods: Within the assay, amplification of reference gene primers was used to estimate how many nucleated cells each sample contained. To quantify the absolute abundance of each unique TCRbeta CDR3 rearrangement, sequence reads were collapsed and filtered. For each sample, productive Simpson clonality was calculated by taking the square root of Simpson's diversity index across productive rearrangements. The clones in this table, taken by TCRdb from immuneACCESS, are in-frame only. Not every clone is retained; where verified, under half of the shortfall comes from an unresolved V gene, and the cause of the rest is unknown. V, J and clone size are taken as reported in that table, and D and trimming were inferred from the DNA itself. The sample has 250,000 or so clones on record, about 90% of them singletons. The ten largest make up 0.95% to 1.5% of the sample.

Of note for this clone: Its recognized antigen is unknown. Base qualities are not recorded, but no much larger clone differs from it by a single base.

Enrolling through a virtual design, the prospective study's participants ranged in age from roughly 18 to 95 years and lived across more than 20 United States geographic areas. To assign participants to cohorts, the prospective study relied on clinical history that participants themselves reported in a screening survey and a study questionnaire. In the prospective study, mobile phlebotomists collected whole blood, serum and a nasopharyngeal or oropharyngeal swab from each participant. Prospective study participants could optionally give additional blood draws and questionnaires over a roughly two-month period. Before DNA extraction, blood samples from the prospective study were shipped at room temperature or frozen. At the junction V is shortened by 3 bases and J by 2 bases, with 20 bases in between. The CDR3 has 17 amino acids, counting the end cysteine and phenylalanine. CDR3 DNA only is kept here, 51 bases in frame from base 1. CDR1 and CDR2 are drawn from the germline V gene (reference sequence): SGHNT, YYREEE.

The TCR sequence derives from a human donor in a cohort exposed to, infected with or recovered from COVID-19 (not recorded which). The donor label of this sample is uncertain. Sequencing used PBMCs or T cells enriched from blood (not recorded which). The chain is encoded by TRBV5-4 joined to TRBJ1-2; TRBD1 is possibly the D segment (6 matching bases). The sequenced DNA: TGTGCCAGCAGCTACGATCCGGCGGACAGCCTCAACTATGGCTACACCTTC. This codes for CASSYDPADSLNYGYTF.